Sequencing of this T cell receptor beta chain was carried out in a study of human thymus T cells. The table came from immunoSEQ multiplex PCR; TCRdb's copy has only in-frame clones and leaves some out. The profile shows roughly 120,000 clones, around 94% of them singletons. This CDR3 is built from 14 residues. Germline lookup yields CDR1 GTSNPN and CDR2 SVGIG (reference sequence). Losses at the gene ends were 8 bases for V and 3 bases for J; bases not matched to a gene: 9. Study-level findings and limits: Thymic repertoires of unrelated individuals were reported in related research to overlap highly.

It was from resections taken during corrective heart surgery that the thymus tissue came. Donor material was obtained from healthy Finnish infants undergoing corrective surgery for congenital heart defects. A note on this clone: Its specificity is not known.

The sequence derives from a boy under two years old with a congenital heart defect but otherwise immunologically healthy. Sequencing was performed on thymus tissue. J is TRBJ1-5 and V is TRBV30; 8 nucleotides match TRBD1. The CDR3 here is CAGYGQGDNQPQHF. In DNA form, the CDR3 reads TGTGCCGGCTATGGACAGGGTGACAATCAGCCCCAGCATTTT.